The entry below gives a single TCR beta chain sequence along with its context. Its antigen is still unknown. These data originate in a study of Ad26.COV2.S vaccination and SARS-CoV-2 variants. Study details: Participants got Ad26.COV2.S intramuscularly, once or twice 56 days apart.

Study-wide results and caveats: Reported findings describe substantial breadth in spike-specific CD8+ and CD4+ T cell responses following vaccination.

Germline CDR1 and CDR2: MNHEY and SVGAGI. The CDR3 length is 15 residues. The V end lost 0 bases, the J end lost 0 bases, and 9 bases lay between the germline ends. TCRdb's copy holds only in-frame clones and misses some; the assay was immunoSEQ multiplex PCR. Of 350,000 to 600,000 clones listed, 80% to 90% are singletons. Treatment reported: some 20 received Ad26.COV2.S at low or high dose, single or two shots; about 5 received placebo; per-sample allocation not given. Specimens were obtained on day 63 following the first vaccine or placebo injection. Boston supplied an adult donor aged 18-55 years. This receptor was obtained from a person aged 18 to 65 who received the Ad26.COV2.S COVID-19 vaccine or a placebo. This chain connects TRBV6-5 to TRBJ2-7, with D unresolved. Sequences were derived from peripheral blood, sampled in a trial of Ad26.COV2.S vaccine versus placebo. CDR3 sequence reads: CASSYSVLDSYEQYF. CDR3 sequence (DNA): TGTGCCAGCAGTTACTCGGTGTTAGACTCCTACGAGCAGTACTTC.